In this sample, the clone carrying this TCR beta chain turned up a few times. V was trimmed by 4 bases and J by 7 bases, leaving 17 bases between them. This CDR3 is 15 amino acids long. Germline CDR1 MNHEY, CDR2 SVGEGT. The TCRbeta library was prepared with unique molecular identifiers. One entry per CDR3 protein, called by TCRdb with MiXCR from the PCR reads. The table shows some 550,000 distinct CDR3 sequences, with 15% to 20% occurring only once. The entry originates in a study of T-cell reconstitution after alpha-beta-depleted transplantation in children. The source material was PBMCs from the stem cell graft donor, sampled from the stem cell graft. The chain links TRBV6-2 or TRBV6-3 to TRBJ2-1; D possibly uses TRBD1 or TRBD2 (5 bases each). The source is a human donor who donated a stem cell graft to a child with acute lymphoblastic leukemia. The CDR3 nucleotides read TGTGCCAGCAGTTTACCGGGACCGTTGATTAATGAGCAGTTCTTC. Translated: CASSLPGPLINEQFF.